This T cell receptor beta chain was found in a study of tumor-infiltrating lymphocytes in primary liver carcinoma. Overall study: Enrolled patients were male and female, aged 30 to 69 years.

The researchers produced TCR beta cDNA from 450 to 600 ng total RNA with a constant-region primer. Construction of TCR beta libraries relied on three successive nested multiplex PCR rounds employing slightly modified ARM-PCR. TRBV1-TRBV30 forward primers and a C-beta reverse primer were used in the first two PCR rounds, which each ran for approximately 11 cycles. TCRdb redid the calling of the multiplex PCR reads with MiXCR, one entry per CDR3 protein. The sample lists approximately 80,000 distinct CDR3 sequences, approximately 69% occurring once. Unsorted bulk tissue of about 19-31 mg yielded co-extracted RNA and DNA. CDR1 is ENHRY and CDR2 is SYGVKD in the germline V gene. V was pared by 4 bases and J by 3 bases, with 9 bases between. This CDR3 spans 13 amino acids. The table lists this clonotype with a count of one.

The gene calls are TRBV10-3 and TRBJ1-2; D gene uncertain. The receptor's source is a man aged 40-49 years with primary liver carcinoma and hepatitis B virus infection. Sequencing was carried out using tumor-adjacent normal liver tissue. The CDR3 bases are TGTGCCATCAGTGGGCAGGCTGACTATGGCTACACCTTC. Its translation: CAISGQADYGYTF.